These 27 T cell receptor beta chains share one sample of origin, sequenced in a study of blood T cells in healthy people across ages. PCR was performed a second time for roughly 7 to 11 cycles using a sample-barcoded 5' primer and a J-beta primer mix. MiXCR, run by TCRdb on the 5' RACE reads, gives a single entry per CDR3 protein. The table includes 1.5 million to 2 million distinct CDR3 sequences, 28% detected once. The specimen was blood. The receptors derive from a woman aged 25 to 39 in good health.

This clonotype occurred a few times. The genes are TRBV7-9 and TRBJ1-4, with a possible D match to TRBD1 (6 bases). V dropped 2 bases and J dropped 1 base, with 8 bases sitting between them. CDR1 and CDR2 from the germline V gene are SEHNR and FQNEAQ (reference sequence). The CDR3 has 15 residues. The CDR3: CASSLTTGTNEKLFF. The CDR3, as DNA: TGTGCCAGCAGCTTAACGACAGGAACTAATGAAAAACTGTTTTTT.

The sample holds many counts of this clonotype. The CDR3 region is CSASEGTQYF. The CDR3 nucleotides are TGCAGTGCTAGCGAAGGGACCCAGTACTTC. The V and J genes are TRBV20-1 and TRBJ2-5; no clear D gene. In germline, CDR1 is DFQATT, CDR2 SNEGSKA (reference sequence). The CDR3 totals 10 residues. V shed 3 bases and J shed 7 bases, with 6 bases lying between them.

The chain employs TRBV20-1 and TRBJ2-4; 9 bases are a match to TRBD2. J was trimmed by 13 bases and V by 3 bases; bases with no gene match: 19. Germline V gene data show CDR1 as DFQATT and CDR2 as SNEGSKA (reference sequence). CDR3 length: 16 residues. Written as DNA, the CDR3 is TGCAGTGCTAGGGCCCTCGGGGCGGGGGGGTCGGATGAGCAGTACTTC. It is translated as CSARALGAGGSDEQYF.

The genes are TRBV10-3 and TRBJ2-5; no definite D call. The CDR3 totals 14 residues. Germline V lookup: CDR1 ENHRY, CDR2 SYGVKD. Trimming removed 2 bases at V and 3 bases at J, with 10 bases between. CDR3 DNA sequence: TGTGCCATCAGTGAGAGGTTGGAGAAAGAGACCCAGTACTTC. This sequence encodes CAISERLEKETQYF.

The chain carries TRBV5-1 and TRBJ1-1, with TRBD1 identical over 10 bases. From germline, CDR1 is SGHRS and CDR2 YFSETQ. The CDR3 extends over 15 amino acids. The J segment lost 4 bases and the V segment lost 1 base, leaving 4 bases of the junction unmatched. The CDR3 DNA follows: TGCGCCAGCAGCTTGCGGACAGGGGGGACCACTGAAGCTTTCTTT. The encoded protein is CASSLRTGGTTEAFF.

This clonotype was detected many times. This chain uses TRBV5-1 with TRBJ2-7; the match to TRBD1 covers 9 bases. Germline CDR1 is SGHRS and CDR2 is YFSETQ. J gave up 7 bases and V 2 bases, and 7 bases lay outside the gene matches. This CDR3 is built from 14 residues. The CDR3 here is CASSLGGQGQEQYF. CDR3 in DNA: TGCGCCAGCAGCTTAGGGGGACAGGGTCAAGAGCAGTACTTC.

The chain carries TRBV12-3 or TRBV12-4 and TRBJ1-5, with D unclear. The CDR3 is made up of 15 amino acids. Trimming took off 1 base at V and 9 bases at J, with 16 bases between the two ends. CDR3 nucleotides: TGTGCCAGCAGTTTAGGAACAGTCGGGTTGTCGCCCCAGCATTTT. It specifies CASSLGTVGLSPQHF.

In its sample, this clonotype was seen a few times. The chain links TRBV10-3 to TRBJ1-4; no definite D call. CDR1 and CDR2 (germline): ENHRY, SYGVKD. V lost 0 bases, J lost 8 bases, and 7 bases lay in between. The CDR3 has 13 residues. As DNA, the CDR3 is TGTGCCATCAGTGAGTCGGCTGGGGAAAAACTGTTTTTT. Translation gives CAISESAGEKLFF.

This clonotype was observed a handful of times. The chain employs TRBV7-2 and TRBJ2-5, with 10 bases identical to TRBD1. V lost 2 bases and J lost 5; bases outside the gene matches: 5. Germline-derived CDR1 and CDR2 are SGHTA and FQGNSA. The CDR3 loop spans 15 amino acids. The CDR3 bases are TGTGCCAGCAGCTTAACCGGGACAGGGGATGAGACCCAGTACTTC. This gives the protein CASSLTGTGDETQYF.

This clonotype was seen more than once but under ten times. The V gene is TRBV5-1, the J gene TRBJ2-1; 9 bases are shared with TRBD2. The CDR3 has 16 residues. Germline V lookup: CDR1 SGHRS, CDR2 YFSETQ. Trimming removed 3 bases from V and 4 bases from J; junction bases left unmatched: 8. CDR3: CASSSLTSGYYNEQFF. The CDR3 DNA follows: TGCGCCAGCAGCTCGCTGACTAGCGGCTATTACAATGAGCAGTTCTTC.

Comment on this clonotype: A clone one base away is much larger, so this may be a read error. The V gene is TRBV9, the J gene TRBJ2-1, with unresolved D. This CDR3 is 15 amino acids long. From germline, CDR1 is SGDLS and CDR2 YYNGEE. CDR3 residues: CACSVDGGSYNEQFF. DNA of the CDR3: TGTGCCTGCAGCGTAGATGGCGGCTCCTACAATGAGCAGTTCTTC.

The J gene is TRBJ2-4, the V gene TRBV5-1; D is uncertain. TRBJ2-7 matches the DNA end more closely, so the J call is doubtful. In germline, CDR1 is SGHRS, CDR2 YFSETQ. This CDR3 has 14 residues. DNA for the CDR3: TGCGCCAGCAGAGTTAGGACGGTCGCCTACGAGCAGTACTTC. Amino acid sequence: CASRVRTVAYEQYF.

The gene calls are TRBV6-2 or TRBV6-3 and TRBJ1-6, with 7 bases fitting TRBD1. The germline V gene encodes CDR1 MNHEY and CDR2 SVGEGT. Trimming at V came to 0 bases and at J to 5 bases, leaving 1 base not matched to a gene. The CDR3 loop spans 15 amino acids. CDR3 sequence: CASSYSTGNNSPLHF. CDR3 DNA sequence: TGTGCCAGCAGTTACTCGACAGGGAATAATTCACCCCTCCACTTT.

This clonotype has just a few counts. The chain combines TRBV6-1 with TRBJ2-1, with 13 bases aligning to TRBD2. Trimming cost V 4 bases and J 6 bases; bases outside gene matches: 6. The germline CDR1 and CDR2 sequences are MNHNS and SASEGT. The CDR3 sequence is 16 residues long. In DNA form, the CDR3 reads TGTGCCAGCAGTGGACGGACTAGCGGGGGCCTCAATGAGCAGTTCTTC. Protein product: CASSGRTSGGLNEQFF.

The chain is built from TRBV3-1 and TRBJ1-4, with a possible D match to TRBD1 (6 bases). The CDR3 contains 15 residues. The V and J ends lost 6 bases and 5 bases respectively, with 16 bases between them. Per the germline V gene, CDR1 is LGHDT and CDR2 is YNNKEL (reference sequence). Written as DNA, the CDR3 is TGTGCCAGCAGTCAGGGGAGGCAATCCAATGAAAAACTGTTTTTT. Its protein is CASSQGRQSNEKLFF.

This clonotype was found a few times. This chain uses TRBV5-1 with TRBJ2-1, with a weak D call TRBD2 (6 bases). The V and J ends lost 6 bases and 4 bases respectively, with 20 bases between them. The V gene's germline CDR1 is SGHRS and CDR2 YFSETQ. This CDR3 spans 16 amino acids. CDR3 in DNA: TGCGCCAGCATGAAGGGTTCGGGGGAGTTTTACAATGAGCAGTTCTTC. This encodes CASMKGSGEFYNEQFF.

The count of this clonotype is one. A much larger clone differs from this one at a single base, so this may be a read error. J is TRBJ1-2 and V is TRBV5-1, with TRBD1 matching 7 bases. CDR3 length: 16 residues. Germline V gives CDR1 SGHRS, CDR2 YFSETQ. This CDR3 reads CASSLIGTETNYGYAF. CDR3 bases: TGCGCCAGCAGCTTGATAGGGACAGAGACTAACTATGGCTACGCCTTC.

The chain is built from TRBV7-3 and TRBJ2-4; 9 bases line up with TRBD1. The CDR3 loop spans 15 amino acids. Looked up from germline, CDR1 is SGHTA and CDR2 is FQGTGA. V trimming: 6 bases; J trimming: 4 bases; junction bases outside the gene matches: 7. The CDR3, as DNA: TGTGCCAGCAGTGTTTCCGGGACAGGGAAAAACATTCAGTACTTC. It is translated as CASSVSGTGKNIQYF.

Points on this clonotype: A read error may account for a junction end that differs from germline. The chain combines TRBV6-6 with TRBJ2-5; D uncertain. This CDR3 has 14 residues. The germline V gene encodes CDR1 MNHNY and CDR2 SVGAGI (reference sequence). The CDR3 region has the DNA TGTGTCAGCAACCTTTTCGGGCCCCAAGAGACCCAGTACTTC. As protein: CVSNLFGPQETQYF.

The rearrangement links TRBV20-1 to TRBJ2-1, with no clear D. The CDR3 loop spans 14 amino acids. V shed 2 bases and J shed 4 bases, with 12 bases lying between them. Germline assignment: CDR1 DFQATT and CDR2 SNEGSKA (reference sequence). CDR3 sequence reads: CSARQDLTYNEQFF. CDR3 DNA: TGCAGTGCTAGACAGGACCTCACTTACAATGAGCAGTTCTTC.

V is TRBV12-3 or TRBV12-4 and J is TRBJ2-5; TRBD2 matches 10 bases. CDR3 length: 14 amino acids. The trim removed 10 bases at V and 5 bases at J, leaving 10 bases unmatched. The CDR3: CAIKREGRGETQYF. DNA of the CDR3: TGTGCCATTAAGCGGGAGGGGAGAGGGGAGACCCAGTACTTC.

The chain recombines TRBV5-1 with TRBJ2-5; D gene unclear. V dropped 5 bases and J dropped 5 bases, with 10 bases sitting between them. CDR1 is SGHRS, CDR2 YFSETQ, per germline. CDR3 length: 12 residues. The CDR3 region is CASRRMGETQYF. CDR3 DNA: TGCGCCAGCAGGCGGATGGGGGAGACCCAGTACTTC. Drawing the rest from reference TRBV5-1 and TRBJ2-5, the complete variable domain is KAGVTQTPRYLIKTRGQQVTLSCSPISGHRSVSWYQQTPGQGLQFLFEYFSETQRNKGNFPGRFSGRQFSNSRSEMNVSTLELGDSALYLCASRRMGETQYFGPGTRLLVL.

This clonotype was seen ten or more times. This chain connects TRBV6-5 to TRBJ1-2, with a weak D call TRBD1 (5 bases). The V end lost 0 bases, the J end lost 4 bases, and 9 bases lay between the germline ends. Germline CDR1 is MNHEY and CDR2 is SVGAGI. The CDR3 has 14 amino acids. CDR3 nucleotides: TGTGCCAGCAGTTACTCGACAGCCACCTATGGCTACACCTTC. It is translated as CASSYSTATYGYTF.

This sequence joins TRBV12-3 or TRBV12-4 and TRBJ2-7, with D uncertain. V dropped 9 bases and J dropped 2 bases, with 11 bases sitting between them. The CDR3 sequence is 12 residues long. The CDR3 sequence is CARPTVTYEQYF. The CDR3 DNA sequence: TGTGCCAGACCGACGGTGACCTACGAGCAGTACTTC.

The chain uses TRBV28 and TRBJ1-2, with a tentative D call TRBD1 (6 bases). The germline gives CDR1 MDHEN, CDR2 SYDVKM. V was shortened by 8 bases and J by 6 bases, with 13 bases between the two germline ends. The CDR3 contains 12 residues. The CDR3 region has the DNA TGTGCCAGCTTTTGGGGGCGGGATGGCTACACCTTC. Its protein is CASFWGRDGYTF.

The CDR3 spells CASSLERQNTEAFF. The CDR3 DNA is TGTGCCAGCAGCCTGGAAAGGCAGAACACTGAAGCTTTCTTT. The gene calls are TRBV4-2 and TRBJ1-1; D not resolved. CDR1 is LGHNA and CDR2 is YNFKEQ in the germline V gene. The V and J ends lost 4 bases and 1 base respectively, with 10 bases between them. This CDR3 region has 14 residues.

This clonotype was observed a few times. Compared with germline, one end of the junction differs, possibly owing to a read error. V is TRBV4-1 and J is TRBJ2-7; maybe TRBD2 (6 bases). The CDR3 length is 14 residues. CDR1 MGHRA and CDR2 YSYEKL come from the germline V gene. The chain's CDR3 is CACSRPGLNYEQYF. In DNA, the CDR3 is TGCGCCTGCAGCCGGCCGGGACTGAACTACGAGCAGTACTTC.